A single sample gave rise to the 14 T cell receptor beta chains below, sequenced in a study of blood T cell repertoires in COVID-19. The method was immunoSEQ multiplex PCR; TCRdb's version includes in-frame clones alone and lacks a portion of them. Altogether under 200,000 clones are present, approximately 90% being singletons, with the ten largest covering 2% to 2.5%. Sequenced material: peripheral blood. The receptors were gathered from a man aged 50-60 years who had recovered from COVID-19.

This clone has only one observation. The V call is TRBV7-2, the J call TRBJ1-6; D not resolved. CDR1 is SGHTA and CDR2 is FQGNSA in the germline V gene. The CDR3 has 14 residues. The V and J ends lost 3 bases and 7 bases respectively, with 10 bases between them. CDR3 nucleotide sequence: TGTGCCAGCAGCTTGGGCCCTTCCAATTCACCCCTCCACTTT. As protein: CASSLGPSNSPLHF.

The rearrangement links TRBV28 to TRBJ2-1, with TRBD2 identical over 7 bases. CDR1 is MDHEN and CDR2 is SYDVKM in the germline V gene. The CDR3 is 15 amino acids. Losses at the gene ends were 5 bases for V and 10 bases for J; bases not matched to a gene: 14. This CDR3 is CASSIDSQTSREQFF. The DNA for the CDR3 is TGTGCCAGCAGTATTGACAGCCAGACTAGCCGCGAGCAGTTCTTC.

This clone is a singleton in its sample. V usage is TRBV28 and J usage is TRBJ2-4, with TRBD1 identical over 7 bases. Per the germline V gene, CDR1 is MDHEN and CDR2 is SYDVKM. J was trimmed by 8 bases and V by 6 bases; bases with no gene match: 10. The CDR3 sequence is 14 residues long. CDR3 residues: CASRNRDSHHIQYF. The CDR3 DNA is TGTGCCAGCAGAAACCGGGACAGTCATCACATTCAGTACTTC. Based on the CDR3 plus reference TRBV28 and TRBJ2-4, the full variable domain is DVKVTQSSRYLVKRTGEKVFLECVQDMDHENMFWYRQDPGLGLRLIYFSYDVKMKEKGDIPEGYSVSREKKERFSLILESASTNQTSMYLCASRNRDSHHIQYFGAGTRLSVL.

This clone was counted once. This chain uses TRBV27 with TRBJ2-7; D is unclear. Germline-derived CDR1 and CDR2 are MNHEY and SMNVEV (reference sequence). V dropped 6 bases and J dropped 6 bases, with 12 bases sitting between them. The CDR3 runs 12 residues. For the CDR3, the DNA is TGTGCCAGCAGCTCCCCGACTTCCGAGCAGTACTTC. This gives the protein CASSSPTSEQYF.

The chain combines TRBV4-2 with TRBJ2-5; 9 bases match TRBD2. J gave up 2 bases and V 6 bases, and 7 bases lay outside the gene matches. This CDR3 contains 15 residues. Germline V gives CDR1 LGHNA, CDR2 YNFKEQ. The CDR3 nucleotides read TGTGCCAGCAGTCATAGCGGGGGCGATCAAGAGACCCAGTACTTC. Encoded protein: CASSHSGGDQETQYF.

V and J are TRBV19 and TRBJ2-7; 7 nucleotides match TRBD1. Germline-derived CDR1 and CDR2 are LNHDA and SQIVND (reference sequence). J was trimmed by 3 bases and V by 7 bases; bases with no gene match: 6. This CDR3 has 13 residues. The CDR3 DNA reads TGTGCCAGTAACGCAGGACAGGACTACGAGCAGTACTTC. Its translation is CASNAGQDYEQYF.

This chain uses TRBV6-2 or TRBV6-3 with TRBJ2-2; 9 bases fit TRBD2. The CDR3 contains 18 residues. Looked up from germline, CDR1 is MNHEY and CDR2 is SVGEGT. J gave up 3 bases and V 2 bases, and 10 bases lay outside the gene matches. DNA for the CDR3: TGTGCCAGCAGTTACGAAGCGGGAGGAATTAGGGACACCGGGGAGCTGTTTTTT. Protein product: CASSYEAGGIRDTGELFF.

This clone was detected only once. V and J are TRBV6-5 and TRBJ1-2, with 11 bases matching TRBD1. With V trimmed by 5 bases and J by 8 bases, 1 base remained unmatched. The CDR3 has 12 amino acids. Germline loops: CDR1 MNHEY, CDR2 SVGAGI. The CDR3 region is CASSRTGGGYTF. The CDR3 nucleotides read TGTGCCAGCAGTAGGACAGGGGGCGGCTACACCTTC.

This chain links TRBV18 with TRBJ1-1; 8 bases map to TRBD1. V dropped 4 bases and J dropped 4; count of bases not matched to a gene: 5. The germline V gene encodes CDR1 KGHSH and CDR2 LQKENI. The CDR3 length is 14 residues. The CDR3 nucleotides read TGTGCCAGCTCACGAGACAGGGGCGGCACTGAAGCTTTCTTT. This codes for CASSRDRGGTEAFF. Full variable domain (rest looked up from reference TRBV18 and TRBJ1-1): NAGVMQNPRHLVRRRGQEARLRCSPMKGHSHVYWYRQLPEEGLKFMVYLQKENIIDESGMPKERFSAEFPKEGPSILRIQQVVRGDSAAYFCASSRDRGGTEAFFGQGTRLTVV.

The rearrangement joins TRBV27 to TRBJ2-5, with TRBD1 as a possible D gene (7 bases). V lost 5 bases to trimming and J lost 2 bases, with 18 bases between them. The CDR3 length is 16 residues. Germline CDR1 MNHEY, CDR2 SMNVEV (reference sequence). The CDR3 nucleotides read TGTGCCAGCAGTGTCTCAGGGGGAGGCGTACAAGAGACCCAGTACTTC. It translates to CASSVSGGGVQETQYF.

The rearrangement joins TRBV5-1 to TRBJ2-1; D not certain. From germline, CDR1 is SGHRS and CDR2 YFSETQ. The ends were cut back, 0 bases at V and 2 bases at J, with 6 bases in the middle. The CDR3 is 14 amino acids. In DNA, the CDR3 is TGCGCCAGCAGCTTGGGACTTCCCTACAATGAGCAGTTCTTC. Amino acids: CASSLGLPYNEQFF.

As concerns this clone: One end of the junction does not line up with germline, which may come from a read error. The genes are TRBV29-1 and TRBJ2-1; 16 positions match TRBD2. The germline V gene encodes CDR1 SQVTM and CDR2 ANQGSEA. The CDR3 is made up of 16 amino acids. In nucleotides, the CDR3 is TGCAGCGTTGGGGGACTAGCGGGAGGGCTAGAATCGGAGCGGTTCTTC. This gives the protein CSVGGLAGGLESERFF.

The rearrangement joins TRBV7-2 to TRBJ1-1; possibly TRBD1 for D (6 bases). CDR1 is SGHTA, CDR2 FQGNSA, per germline. Trimming removed 4 bases at V and 3 bases at J, with 9 bases between. The CDR3 is 13 amino acids. The CDR3 DNA sequence: TGTGCCAGCAGCTCAGGGGTTGACACTGAAGCTTTCTTT. This gives the protein CASSSGVDTEAFF. The full variable domain, with the rest looked up from reference TRBV7-2 and TRBJ1-1, is GAGVSQSPSNKVTEKGKDVELRCDPISGHTALYWYRQSLGQGLEFLIYFQGNSAPDKSGLPSDRFSAERTGGSVSTLTIQRTQQEDSAVYLCASSSGVDTEAFFGQGTRLTVV.

The genes are TRBV12-3 or TRBV12-4 and TRBJ1-1, with D unclear. The CDR3 length is 12 residues. The V end lost 4 bases, the J end lost 3 bases, and 6 bases lay between the germline ends. The CDR3 sequence is CASSSMYTEAFF. For the CDR3, the DNA is TGTGCCAGCAGTTCCATGTACACTGAAGCTTTCTTT.